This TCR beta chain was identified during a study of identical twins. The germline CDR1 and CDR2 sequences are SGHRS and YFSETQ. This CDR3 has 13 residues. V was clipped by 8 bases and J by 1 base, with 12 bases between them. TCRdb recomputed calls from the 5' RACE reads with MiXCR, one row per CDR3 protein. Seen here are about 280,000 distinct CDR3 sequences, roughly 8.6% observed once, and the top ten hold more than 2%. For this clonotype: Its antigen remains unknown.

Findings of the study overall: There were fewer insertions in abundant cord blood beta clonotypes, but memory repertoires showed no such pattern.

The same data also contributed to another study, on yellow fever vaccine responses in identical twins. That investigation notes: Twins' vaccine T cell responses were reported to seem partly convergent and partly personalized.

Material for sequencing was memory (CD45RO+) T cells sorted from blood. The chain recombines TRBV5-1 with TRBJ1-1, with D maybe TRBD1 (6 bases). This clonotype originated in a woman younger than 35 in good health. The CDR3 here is CARNRDPNTEAFF. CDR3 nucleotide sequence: TGCGCCAGAAACAGGGATCCGAACACTGAAGCTTTCTTT.